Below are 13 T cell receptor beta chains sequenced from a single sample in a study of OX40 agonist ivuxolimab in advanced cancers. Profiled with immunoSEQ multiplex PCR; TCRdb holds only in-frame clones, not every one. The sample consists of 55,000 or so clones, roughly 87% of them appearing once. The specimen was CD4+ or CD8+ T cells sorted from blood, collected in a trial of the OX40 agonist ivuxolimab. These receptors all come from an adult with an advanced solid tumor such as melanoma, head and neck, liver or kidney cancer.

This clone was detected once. CDR3 coding DNA: TGCGCCAGCAGCTTGGGTGACAGGGCCAGTGGCTACACCTTC. Its protein product is CASSLGDRASGYTF. V gene TRBV5-1 combines with J gene TRBJ1-2; 7 nucleotides align to TRBD1. The CDR3 contains 14 residues. CDR1 is SGHRS and CDR2 is YFSETQ in the germline V gene. V shed 0 bases, J shed 7 bases, and the junction held 6 bases outside the gene matches.

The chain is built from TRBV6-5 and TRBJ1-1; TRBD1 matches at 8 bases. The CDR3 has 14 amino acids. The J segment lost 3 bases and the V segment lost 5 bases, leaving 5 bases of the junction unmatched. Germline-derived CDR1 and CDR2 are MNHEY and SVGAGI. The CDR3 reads CASSARDRHTEAFF. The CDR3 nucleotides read TGTGCCAGCAGTGCTCGGGACAGGCACACTGAAGCTTTCTTT.

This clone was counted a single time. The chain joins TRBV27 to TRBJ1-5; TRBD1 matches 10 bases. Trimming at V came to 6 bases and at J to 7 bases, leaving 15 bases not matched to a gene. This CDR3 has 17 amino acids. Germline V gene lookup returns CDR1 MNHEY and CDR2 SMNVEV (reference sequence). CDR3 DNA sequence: TGTGCCAGCAGACCCCGGACAGGGGGTTCTGCGAGGCAGCCCCAGCATTTT. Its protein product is CASRPRTGGSARQPQHF.

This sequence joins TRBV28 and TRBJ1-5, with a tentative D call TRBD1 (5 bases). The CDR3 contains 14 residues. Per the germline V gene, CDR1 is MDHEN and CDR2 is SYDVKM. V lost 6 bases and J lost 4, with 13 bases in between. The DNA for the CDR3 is TGTGCCAGCAGGGGGGACTCCAGAAATCAGCCCCAGCATTTT. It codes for CASRGDSRNQPQHF.

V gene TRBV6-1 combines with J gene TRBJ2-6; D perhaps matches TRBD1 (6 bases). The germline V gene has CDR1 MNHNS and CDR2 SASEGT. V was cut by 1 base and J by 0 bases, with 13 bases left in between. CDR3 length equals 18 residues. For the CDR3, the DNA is TGTGCCAGCAGTGAAGGACAGGTGTTCTCCTCTGGGGCCAACGTCCTGACTTTC. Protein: CASSEGQVFSSGANVLTF.

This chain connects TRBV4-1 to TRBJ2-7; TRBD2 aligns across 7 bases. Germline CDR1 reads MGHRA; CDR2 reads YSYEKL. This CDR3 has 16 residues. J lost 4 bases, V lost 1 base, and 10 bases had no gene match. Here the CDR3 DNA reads TGCGCCAGCAGCCAAGTATGGCGGGAGTCAATATACGAGCAGTACTTC. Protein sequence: CASSQVWRESIYEQYF.

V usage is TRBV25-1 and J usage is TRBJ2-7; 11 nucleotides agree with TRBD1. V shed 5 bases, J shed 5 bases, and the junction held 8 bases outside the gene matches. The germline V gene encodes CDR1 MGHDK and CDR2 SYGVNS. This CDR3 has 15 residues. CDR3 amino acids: CASSFTSGQGDEQYF. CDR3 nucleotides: TGTGCCAGCAGTTTCACCTCGGGACAGGGGGACGAGCAGTACTTC.

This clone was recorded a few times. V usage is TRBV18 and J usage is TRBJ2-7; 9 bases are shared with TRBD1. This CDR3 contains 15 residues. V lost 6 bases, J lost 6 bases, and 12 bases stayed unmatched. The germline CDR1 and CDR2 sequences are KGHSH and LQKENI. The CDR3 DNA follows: TGTGCCAGCTCGTACCTAAAGGGACAGGGCGGCGAGCAGTACTTC. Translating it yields CASSYLKGQGGEQYF.

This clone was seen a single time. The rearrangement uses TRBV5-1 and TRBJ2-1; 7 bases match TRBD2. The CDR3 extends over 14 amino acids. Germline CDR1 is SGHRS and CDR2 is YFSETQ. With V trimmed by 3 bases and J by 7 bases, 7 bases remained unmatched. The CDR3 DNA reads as TGCGCCAGCAGCTCGGGCGGGAGTATGAATGAGCAGTTCTTC. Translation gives CASSSGGSMNEQFF.

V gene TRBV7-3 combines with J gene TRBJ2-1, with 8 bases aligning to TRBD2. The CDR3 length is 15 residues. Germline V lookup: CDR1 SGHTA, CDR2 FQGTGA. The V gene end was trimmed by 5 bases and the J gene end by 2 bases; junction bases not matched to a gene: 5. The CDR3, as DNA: TGTGCCAGCAGCGGTGGTAGCGGGGCCTACAATGAGCAGTTCTTC. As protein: CASSGGSGAYNEQFF.

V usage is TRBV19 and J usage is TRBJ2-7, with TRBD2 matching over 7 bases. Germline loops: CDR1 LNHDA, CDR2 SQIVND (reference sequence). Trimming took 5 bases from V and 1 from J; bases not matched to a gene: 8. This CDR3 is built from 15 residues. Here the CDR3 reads CASSFTSDASYEQYF. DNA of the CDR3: TGTGCCAGTAGTTTCACTAGCGACGCTTCCTACGAGCAGTACTTC.

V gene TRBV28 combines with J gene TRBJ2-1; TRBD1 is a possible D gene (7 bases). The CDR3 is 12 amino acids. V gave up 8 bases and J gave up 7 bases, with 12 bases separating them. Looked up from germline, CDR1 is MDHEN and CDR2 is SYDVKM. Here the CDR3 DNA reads TGTGCCAGCCGACAGGGAGGAAATGAGCAGTTCTTC. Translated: CASRQGGNEQFF.

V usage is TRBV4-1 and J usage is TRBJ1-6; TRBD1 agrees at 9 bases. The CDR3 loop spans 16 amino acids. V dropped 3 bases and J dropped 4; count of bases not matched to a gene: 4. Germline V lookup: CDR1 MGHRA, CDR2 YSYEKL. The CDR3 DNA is TGCGCCAGCAGCCACGGGACAGGGTCGTATAATTCACCCCTCCACTTT. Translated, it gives CASSHGTGSYNSPLHF.